This record covers a single T cell receptor (beta chain). Germline V gives CDR1 SGHVS, CDR2 FQNEAQ. The CDR3 sequence is 16 residues long. V lost 3 bases and J 3 bases, leaving 15 bases between the germline ends. Sequencing used immunoSEQ v3. Measured with immunoSEQ multiplex PCR; TCRdb has only the in-frame clones, and not every one. The sample holds about 100,000 clones; about 71% are singletons and the top ten take about 10%. This sample was included in a study of TIL therapy for anti-PD-1-resistant metastatic lung cancer. Stated time point: pre-treatment sample, taken before nivolumab and TIL therapy. Most excised metastases sampled were pleural nodules or supraclavicular lymph nodes. Patients then received nivolumab; progressors got lymphodepletion, TIL and IL-2.

The source was tumor tissue, collected at baseline. The receptor was derived from a person between 25 and 80 years old with non-small cell lung cancer. V is TRBV7-8 and J is TRBJ2-1; D perhaps matches TRBD2 (6 bases). The CDR3: CASSFMGEEIYNEQFF. The DNA of the CDR3 is TGTGCCAGCAGCTTCATGGGGGAGGAAATCTACAATGAGCAGTTCTTC.